A selection of T cell receptor beta chains follows, all from one sample in a study of siplizumab effects on memory and regulatory T cells. Measured with immunoSEQ multiplex PCR; TCRdb has only the in-frame clones, and not every one. The repertoire has around 110,000 clones, approximately 94% of them found once; the top ten carry approximately 1.8%. The sequenced sample consisted of non-Treg CD4+ T cells sorted from blood. These receptors all come from a human donor in good health. CDR3s include the opening cysteine and the closing phenylalanine or tryptophan. The D gene is left open where the match is weak. Clone size is shown for a subset of rows, as once, few, many or a class of expanded clone.

v_call: TRBV4-2
clone_size: .
d_call: TRBD1
j_call: TRBJ2-2
cdr3_aa: CASSGRQGVYLSTGELFF
cdr3_nt: TGTGCCAGCAGCGGACGACAGGGGGTTTATCTTAGTACCGGGGAGCTGTTTTTT

v_call: TRBV6-5
clone_size: .
d_call: .
j_call: TRBJ1-1
cdr3_aa: CASTRGGNTEAFF
cdr3_nt: TGTGCCAGCACTCGGGGAGGGAACACTGAAGCTTTCTTT

v_call: TRBV7-8
clone_size: once
d_call: .
j_call: TRBJ2-2
cdr3_aa: CASSLFRTGELFF
cdr3_nt: TGTGCCAGCAGCTTATTTCGTACCGGGGAGCTGTTTTTT

v_call: TRBV7-8
clone_size: .
d_call: .
j_call: TRBJ2-7
cdr3_aa: CASSMNRDFTYEQYF
cdr3_nt: TGTGCCAGCAGCATGAACCGGGACTTTACCTACGAGCAGTACTTC

v_call: TRBV5-1
clone_size: .
d_call: .
j_call: TRBJ2-3
cdr3_aa: CASSLDGMGTDTQYF
cdr3_nt: TGCGCCAGCAGCTTGGACGGGATGGGGACAGATACGCAGTATTTT

v_call: TRBV7-9
clone_size: .
d_call: .
j_call: TRBJ2-3
cdr3_aa: CASRQTSTDTQYF
cdr3_nt: TGTGCCAGCAGACAAACTAGCACAGATACGCAGTATTTT

v_call: TRBV28
clone_size: .
d_call: .
j_call: TRBJ2-3
cdr3_aa: CASGQAVAQYF
cdr3_nt: TGTGCCAGCGGGCAGGCGGTGGCGCAGTATTTT

v_call: TRBV2
clone_size: .
d_call: .
j_call: TRBJ1-5
cdr3_aa: CASSQYPRDNQPQHF
cdr3_nt: TGTGCCAGCAGCCAGTATCCCCGGGACAATCAGCCCCAGCATTTT

v_call: TRBV19
clone_size: .
d_call: .
j_call: TRBJ1-4
cdr3_aa: CASRAGGTNEKLFF
cdr3_nt: TGTGCCAGTAGGGCGGGCGGAACAAATGAAAAACTGTTTTTT

v_call: TRBV28
clone_size: once
d_call: .
j_call: TRBJ1-3
cdr3_aa: CASSPPGSGNTIYF
cdr3_nt: TGTGCCAGCAGTCCGCCGGGCTCTGGAAACACCATATATTTT

v_call: TRBV7-3
clone_size: .
d_call: TRBD2
j_call: TRBJ2-1
cdr3_aa: CASSAVAGNNEQFF
cdr3_nt: TGTGCCAGCAGCGCCGTAGCGGGAAATAATGAGCAGTTCTTC

v_call: TRBV18
clone_size: .
d_call: TRBD1
j_call: TRBJ2-7
cdr3_aa: CASSPPDRGLYF
cdr3_nt: TGTGCCAGCTCCCCCCCGGACAGGGGTCTCTACTTC

v_call: TRBV6-1
clone_size: .
d_call: .
j_call: TRBJ2-7
cdr3_aa: CASSGARSSNEQYF
cdr3_nt: TGTGCCAGCAGTGGTGCGAGGAGTAGCAACGAGCAGTACTTC

v_call: TRBV27
clone_size: once
d_call: TRBD1
j_call: TRBJ1-1
cdr3_aa: CASSPRTGGNTEAFF
cdr3_nt: TGTGCCAGCAGTCCCCGGACAGGGGGTAACACTGAAGCTTTCTTT

v_call: TRBV5-1
clone_size: .
d_call: .
j_call: TRBJ1-2
cdr3_aa: CASSFPGTGAAYGYTF
cdr3_nt: TGCGCCAGCAGCTTCCCCGGGACGGGGGCAGCCTATGGCTACACCTTC

v_call: TRBV5-1
clone_size: .
d_call: .
j_call: TRBJ2-1
cdr3_aa: CASSLLGPGEEQFF
cdr3_nt: TGCGCCAGCAGCTTGTTGGGGCCGGGGGAAGAGCAGTTCTTC

v_call: TRBV5-4
clone_size: .
d_call: TRBD1
j_call: TRBJ1-4
cdr3_aa: CASSENRGLNEKLFF
cdr3_nt: TGTGCCAGCAGCGAAAACAGGGGGCTGAACGAAAAACTGTTTTTT

v_call: TRBV6-1
clone_size: .
d_call: .
j_call: TRBJ1-2
cdr3_aa: CASRVGEGYGYTF
cdr3_nt: TGTGCCAGCAGGGTGGGGGAGGGCTATGGCTACACCTTC

v_call: TRBV1
clone_size: .
d_call: .
j_call: TRBJ2-7
cdr3_aa: CTSSQLADEQYF
cdr3_nt: TGCACCAGCAGCCAACTGGCAGACGAGCAGTACTTC

v_call: TRBV29-1
clone_size: .
d_call: .
j_call: TRBJ2-5
cdr3_aa: CSASRGWGQETQYF
cdr3_nt: TGCAGTGCCTCTCGAGGATGGGGGCAAGAGACCCAGTACTTC

v_call: TRBV29-1
clone_size: .
d_call: .
j_call: TRBJ1-1
cdr3_aa: CSVEDERDKNTEAFF
cdr3_nt: TGCAGCGTTGAAGATGAGAGGGATAAGAACACTGAAGCTTTCTTT

v_call: TRBV19
clone_size: .
d_call: .
j_call: TRBJ2-7
cdr3_aa: CASSSGGYYEQYF
cdr3_nt: TGTGCCAGTAGTAGCGGGGGCTACTACGAGCAGTACTTC

v_call: TRBV12-5
clone_size: .
d_call: .
j_call: TRBJ2-1
cdr3_aa: CASGSGTAGNEQFF
cdr3_nt: TGTGCTAGTGGTTCCGGGACCGCGGGCAATGAGCAGTTCTTC

v_call: TRBV5-1
clone_size: .
d_call: .
j_call: TRBJ2-2
cdr3_aa: CASSLGSGELFF
cdr3_nt: TGCGCCAGCAGCTTGGGGAGCGGGGAGCTGTTTTTT

v_call: TRBV6-5
clone_size: .
d_call: TRBD1
j_call: TRBJ2-3
cdr3_aa: CASSYDRGGTQYF
cdr3_nt: TGTGCCAGCAGTTATGACAGGGGCGGTACGCAGTATTTT

v_call: TRBV5-1
clone_size: .
d_call: TRBD1
j_call: TRBJ1-4
cdr3_aa: CASSLIGQGVEKLFF
cdr3_nt: TGCGCCAGCAGCTTGATAGGGCAGGGGGTTGAAAAACTGTTTTTT

v_call: TRBV28
clone_size: .
d_call: TRBD1
j_call: TRBJ2-3
cdr3_aa: CASSFPGQGTDTQYF
cdr3_nt: TGTGCCAGCAGTTTCCCCGGACAGGGAACAGATACGCAGTATTTT

v_call: TRBV4-1
clone_size: .
d_call: TRBD1
j_call: TRBJ1-3
cdr3_aa: CASSQVAGGKGGNTIYF
cdr3_nt: TGCGCCAGCAGCCAAGTAGCAGGGGGAAAGGGTGGAAACACCATATATTTT

v_call: TRBV27
clone_size: .
d_call: .
j_call: TRBJ1-5
cdr3_aa: CASRAGIISNQPQHF
cdr3_nt: TGTGCCAGCAGGGCAGGGATTATTAGCAATCAGCCCCAGCATTTT

v_call: TRBV5-1
clone_size: .
d_call: TRBD1
j_call: TRBJ1-3
cdr3_aa: CASSLLTGAPSGNTIYF
cdr3_nt: TGCGCCAGCAGCTTATTGACAGGGGCCCCCTCTGGAAACACCATATATTTT

v_call: TRBV18
clone_size: .
d_call: .
j_call: TRBJ1-1
cdr3_aa: CASSPTVDMGLMNTEAFF
cdr3_nt: TGTGCCAGCTCACCAACGGTGGACATGGGTCTCATGAACACTGAAGCTTTCTTT

v_call: TRBV7-9
clone_size: once
d_call: TRBD2
j_call: TRBJ2-7
cdr3_aa: CASRRPPGTRDSYEQYF
cdr3_nt: TGTGCCAGCAGACGCCCACCCGGGACTAGGGACTCCTACGAGCAGTACTTC